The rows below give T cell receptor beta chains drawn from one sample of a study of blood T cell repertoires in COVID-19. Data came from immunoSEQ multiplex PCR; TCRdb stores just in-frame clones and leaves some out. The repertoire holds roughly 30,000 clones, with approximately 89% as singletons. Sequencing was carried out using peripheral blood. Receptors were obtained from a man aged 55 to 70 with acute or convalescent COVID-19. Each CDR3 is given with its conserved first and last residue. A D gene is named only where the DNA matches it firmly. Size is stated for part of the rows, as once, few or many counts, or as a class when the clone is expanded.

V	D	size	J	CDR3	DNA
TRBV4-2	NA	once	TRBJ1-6	CASSQDPGHPNSPLHF	TGTGCCAGCAGCCAAGATCCGGGACACCCTAATTCACCCCTCCACTTT
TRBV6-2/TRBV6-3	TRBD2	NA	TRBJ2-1	CASSYGTSGRLNEQFF	TGTGCCAGCAGTTACGGGACTAGCGGGAGATTGAATGAGCAGTTCTTC
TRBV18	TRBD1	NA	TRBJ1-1	CASSPWTGNTEAFF	TGTGCCAGCTCACCATGGACAGGGAACACTGAAGCTTTCTTT
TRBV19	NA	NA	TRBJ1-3	CASSFQTGSGNTIYF	TGTGCCAGTAGTTTCCAGACAGGTTCTGGAAACACCATATATTTT
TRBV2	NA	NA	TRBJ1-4	CASTAYLATNEKLFF	TGTGCCAGCACCGCGTACCTAGCAACTAATGAAAAACTGTTTTTT
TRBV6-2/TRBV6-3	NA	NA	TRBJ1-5	CASSYSQGSRQPQHF	TGTGCCAGCAGTTACTCCCAGGGTAGTCGGCAGCCCCAGCATTTT
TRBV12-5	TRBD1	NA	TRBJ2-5	CASGWGTGTDLQETQYF	TGTGCTAGTGGTTGGGGGACAGGGACAGATCTGCAAGAGACCCAGTACTTC
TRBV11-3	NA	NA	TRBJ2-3	CASSLEEGAGNTQYF	TGTGCCAGCAGCTTAGAGGAGGGGGCAGGCAATACGCAGTATTTT
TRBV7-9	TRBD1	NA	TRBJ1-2	CASSSPDRDGYTF	TGTGCCAGCAGCTCCCCCGACAGGGACGGCTACACCTTC
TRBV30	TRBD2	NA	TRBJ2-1	CAWSTLAGDPQFF	TGTGCCTGGAGCACCCTAGCGGGAGACCCGCAGTTCTTC
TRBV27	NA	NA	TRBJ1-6	CASSPDPQGINSPLHF	TGTGCCAGCAGTCCCGACCCCCAGGGGATCAATTCACCCCTCCACTTT
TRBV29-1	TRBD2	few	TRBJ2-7	CSALPSGTNSYEQYF	TGCAGCGCCCTACCTAGCGGCACAAACTCCTACGAGCAGTACTTC
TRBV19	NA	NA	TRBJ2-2	CASSIDQLFRSGELFF	TGTGCCAGTAGTATAGATCAACTGTTCCGGAGCGGGGAGCTGTTTTTT
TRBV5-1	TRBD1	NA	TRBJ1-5	CASSPGYGDRGNSNQPQHF	TGCGCCAGCAGCCCCGGATACGGAGACAGGGGGAATAGCAATCAGCCCCAGCATTTT
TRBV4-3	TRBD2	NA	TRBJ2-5	CTSSQDWSVAGVETQYF	TGCACCAGCAGCCAAGATTGGTCAGTAGCGGGAGTGGAGACCCAGTACTTC
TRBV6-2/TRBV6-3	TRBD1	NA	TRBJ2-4	CASSNRDRDRHF	TGTGCCAGCAGTAACCGGGACAGGGATCGGCACTTC
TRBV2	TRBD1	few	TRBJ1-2	CASSDEGGEEFGYTF	TGTGCCAGCAGTGACGAAGGGGGCGAAGAGTTTGGCTACACCTTC
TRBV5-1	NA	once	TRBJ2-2	CASSPTVNTGELFF	TGCGCCAGCAGCCCAACAGTTAACACCGGGGAGCTGTTTTTT
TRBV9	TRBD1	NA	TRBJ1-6	CASSVAGTDSPLHF	TGTGCCAGCAGCGTAGCCGGGACAGATTCACCCCTCCACTTT
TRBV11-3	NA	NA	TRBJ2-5	CASSFSIARGAQETQYF	TGTGCCAGCAGCTTCTCGATCGCCAGGGGTGCCCAAGAGACCCAGTACTTC
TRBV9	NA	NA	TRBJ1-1	CASSVGTLNTEAFF	TGTGCCAGCAGCGTTGGTACACTGAACACTGAAGCTTTCTTT
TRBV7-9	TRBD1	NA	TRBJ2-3	CASSFRTGGTDTQYF	TGTGCCAGCAGCTTCCGGACAGGGGGAACAGATACGCAGTATTTT
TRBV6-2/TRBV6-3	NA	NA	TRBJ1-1	CASSSPGTEAFF	TGTGCCAGCAGTTCCCCCGGCACTGAAGCTTTCTTT
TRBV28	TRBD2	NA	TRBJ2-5	CASGRLSGRETQYF	TGTGCCAGCGGCCGACTGAGCGGGAGAGAGACCCAGTACTTC
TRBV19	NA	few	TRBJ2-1	CASKGRGDNEQFF	TGTGCCAGTAAGGGCAGGGGGGACAATGAGCAGTTCTTC
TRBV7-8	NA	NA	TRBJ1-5	CASSFNLGQPQHF	TGTGCCAGCAGCTTTAATCTCGGTCAGCCCCAGCATTTT
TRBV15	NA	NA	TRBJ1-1	CATSRGWRQAVNTEAFF	TGTGCCACCAGCAGAGGTTGGAGACAGGCCGTGAACACTGAAGCTTTCTTT
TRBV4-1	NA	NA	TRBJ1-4	CASSQDRRGYDEKLFF	TGCGCCAGCAGCCAAGATCGCCGGGGGTATGATGAAAAACTGTTTTTT
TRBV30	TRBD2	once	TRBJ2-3	CAWSEDTGTSKYF	TGTGCCTGGAGTGAAGATACCGGGACTAGCAAGTATTTT
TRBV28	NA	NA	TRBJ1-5	CASESSEWRQFNQPQHF	TGTGCCAGCGAATCCTCTGAATGGCGGCAGTTCAATCAGCCCCAGCATTTT
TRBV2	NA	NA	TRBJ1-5	CASSERGPGGNQPQHF	TGTGCCAGCAGTGAGCGGGGGCCAGGGGGCAATCAGCCCCAGCATTTT
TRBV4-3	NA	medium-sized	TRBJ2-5	CASSRTLDFETQYF	TGCGCCAGCAGCCGAACCTTAGATTTTGAGACCCAGTACTTC
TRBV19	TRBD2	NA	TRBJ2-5	CASSTIKSGSQETQYF	TGTGCCAGTAGTACCATAAAAAGCGGGAGTCAGGAGACCCAGTACTTC
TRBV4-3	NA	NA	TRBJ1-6	CASSQDRGLNSPLHF	TGCGCCAGCAGCCAAGATCGCGGCCTTAATTCACCCCTCCACTTT
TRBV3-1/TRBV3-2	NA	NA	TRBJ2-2	CASSRTGANTGELFF	TGTGCCAGCAGCCGTACAGGCGCCAACACCGGGGAGCTGTTTTTT
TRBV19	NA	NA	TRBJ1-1	CASSIDGGWVAFF	TGTGCCAGTAGTATAGATGGGGGCTGGGTAGCTTTCTTT
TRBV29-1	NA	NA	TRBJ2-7	CSVQRGYEQYF	TGCAGCGTGCAAAGGGGGTACGAGCAGTACTTC
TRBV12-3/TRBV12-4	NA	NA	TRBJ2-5	CASAGSGVQYF	TGTGCCAGCGCCGGGTCGGGGGTCCAGTACTTC
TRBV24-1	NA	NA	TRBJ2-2	CATSDFSRANTGELFF	TGTGCCACCAGTGATTTTAGCAGAGCGAACACCGGGGAGCTGTTTTTT
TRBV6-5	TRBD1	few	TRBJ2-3	CASSYRGQSTDTQYF	TGTGCCAGCAGTTACAGGGGGCAAAGCACAGATACGCAGTATTTT
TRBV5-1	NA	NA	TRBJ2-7	CASSLQAGPTYEQYF	TGCGCCAGCAGCTTACAGGCCGGGCCTACCTACGAGCAGTACTTC
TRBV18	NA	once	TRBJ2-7	CASSFETKYEQYF	TGTGCCAGCTCTTTTGAGACAAAATACGAGCAGTACTTC
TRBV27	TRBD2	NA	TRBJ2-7	CASGRDEQYF	TGTGCCAGCGGGAGGGACGAGCAGTACTTC
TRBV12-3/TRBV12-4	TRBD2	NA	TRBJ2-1	CASRLAAYNEQFF	TGTGCCAGCAGACTAGCGGCCTACAATGAGCAGTTCTTC
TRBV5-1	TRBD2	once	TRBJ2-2	CASSLAGVVVGELFF	TGCGCCAGCAGCTTAGCGGGAGTTGTTGTCGGGGAGCTGTTTTTT
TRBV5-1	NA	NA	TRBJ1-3	CASSSGQSFSGNTIYF	TGCGCCAGCAGCTCTGGACAGTCTTTCTCTGGAAACACCATATATTTT
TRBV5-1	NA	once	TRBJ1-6	CASSLMAGNNSPLHF	TGCGCCAGCAGCTTGATGGCAGGGAATAATTCACCCCTCCACTTT
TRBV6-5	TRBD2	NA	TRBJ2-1	CASSLLSGAVEQFF	TGTGCCAGCAGCCTGTTAAGCGGGGCAGTTGAGCAGTTCTTC
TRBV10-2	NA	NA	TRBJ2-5	CASSVEGAETQYF	TGCGCCAGCAGTGTAGAAGGAGCGGAGACCCAGTACTTC
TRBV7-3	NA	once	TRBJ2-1	CASSLTGGQLYNEQFF	TGTGCCAGCAGCTTAACCGGGGGACAGCTGTACAATGAGCAGTTCTTC
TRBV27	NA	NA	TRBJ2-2	CASSLLTKSGELFF	TGTGCCAGCAGTTTACTGACAAAGAGCGGGGAGCTGTTTTTT